Presented here are 6 T cell receptor beta chains from one specimen sequenced in a study of regulatory T cells in long-lasting Graves disease. Libraries of TCR beta came from iRepertoire HTBI primers plus Arm-PCR of CDR3 regions. TCRdb ran MiXCR on the multiplex PCR reads and lists one entry per CDR3 protein. The sample includes 650,000 to 700,000 distinct CDR3 sequences, around 30% of them seen just once. The time point was: persistent/refractory GD, antithyroid drugs over 5 years with positive TRAb. TCR sequences were obtained from RNA taken from PBMCs. Sequences were derived from peripheral blood mononuclear cells (PBMCs), sampled when the disease was refractory, from a patient treated with antithyroid drugs. The origin of the receptors is a female donor with Graves disease.

The rearrangement joins TRBV19 to TRBJ1-1; D not resolved. The length of the CDR3 is 15 residues. The germline V and J ends were trimmed by 0 bases and 3 bases, with 11 bases remaining between them. Germline V gene lookup returns CDR1 LNHDA and CDR2 SQIVND (reference sequence). DNA for the CDR3: TGTGCCAGTAGTATAGATGGTTCTGGGGACACTGAAGCTTTCTTT. Its translation is CASSIDGSGDTEAFF.

The gene calls are TRBV12-3 or TRBV12-4 and TRBJ1-1; D gene ambiguous. V shed 3 bases and J shed 4 bases, with 12 bases lying between them. The CDR3 runs 14 residues. CDR3 sequence: CASSLRASVTEAFF. The CDR3 DNA reads as TGTGCCAGCAGTTTGAGGGCCTCGGTCACTGAAGCTTTCTTT.

The chain has TRBV12-3 or TRBV12-4 and TRBJ2-2, with TRBD2 matching 8 bases. With 5 bases clipped from V and 6 bases from J, the junction kept 11 bases outside the gene matches. There are 16 residues in the CDR3. CDR3 sequence: CASSGISGSPAGELFF. Here the CDR3 DNA reads TGTGCCAGCAGTGGGATAAGCGGGAGTCCAGCCGGGGAGCTGTTTTTT.

The V gene is TRBV9, the J gene TRBJ1-5, with unresolved D. V was shortened by 0 bases and J by 6 bases, with 10 bases between the two germline ends. Germline V gene lookup returns CDR1 SGDLS and CDR2 YYNGEE. The CDR3 is made up of 14 amino acids. This CDR3 reads CASSVAAQPQPQHF. The CDR3 coding sequence is TGTGCCAGCAGCGTAGCCGCACAGCCTCAGCCCCAGCATTTT.

This clonotype has only a few counts. The rearrangement uses TRBV27 and TRBJ2-5, with a weak D call TRBD1 (5 bases). Trimming pared 8 bases from V and 4 bases from J, leaving 20 bases between. The germline V gene has CDR1 MNHEY and CDR2 SMNVEV (reference sequence). This CDR3 comprises 15 residues. The CDR3 coding sequence is TGTGCCAGCGCACCTCTTGGTGGGGCTAGAGAGACCCAGTACTTC. It translates to CASAPLGGARETQYF.

This clonotype has more than one count but fewer than ten. This chain uses TRBV5-1 with TRBJ2-5; 8 bases are shared with TRBD1. CDR3 length: 14 residues. Germline CDR1 reads SGHRS; CDR2 reads YFSETQ. After removal of 1 base from V and 5 bases from J, the junction contained 4 bases not matched to a gene. The CDR3 protein is CASSLQGAIETQYF. CDR3 bases: TGCGCCAGCAGCTTGCAGGGGGCGATTGAGACCCAGTACTTC.